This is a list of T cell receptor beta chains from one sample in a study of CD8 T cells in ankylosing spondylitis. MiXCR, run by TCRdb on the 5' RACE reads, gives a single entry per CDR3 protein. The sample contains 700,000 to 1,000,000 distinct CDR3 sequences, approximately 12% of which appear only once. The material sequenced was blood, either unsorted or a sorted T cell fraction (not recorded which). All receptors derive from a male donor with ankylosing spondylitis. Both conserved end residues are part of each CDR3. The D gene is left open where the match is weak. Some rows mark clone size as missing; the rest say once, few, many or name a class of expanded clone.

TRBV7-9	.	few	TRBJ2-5	CASSPGQPSQETQYF	TGTGCCAGCAGCCCCGGACAGCCCTCCCAAGAGACCCAGTACTTC
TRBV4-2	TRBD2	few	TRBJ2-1	CASSQELAGLYNEQFF	TGTGCCAGCAGCCAAGAACTAGCGGGACTCTACAATGAGCAGTTCTTC
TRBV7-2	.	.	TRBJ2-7	CASSLGFRTYEQYF	TGTGCCAGCAGCTTAGGGTTCAGAACCTACGAGCAGTACTTC
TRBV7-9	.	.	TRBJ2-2	CASSSREMQNTGELFF	TGTGCCAGCAGCTCCCGGGAGATGCAGAACACCGGGGAGCTGTTTTTT
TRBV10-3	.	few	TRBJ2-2	CAISEWQYTGELFF	TGTGCCATCAGTGAGTGGCAGTACACCGGGGAGCTGTTTTTT
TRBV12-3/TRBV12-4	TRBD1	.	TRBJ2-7	CASSLVVGGGEQYF	TGTGCCAGCAGTTTGGTGGTAGGGGGCGGGGAGCAGTACTTC
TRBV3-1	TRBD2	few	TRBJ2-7	CASSLTMGLPEYF	TGTGCCAGCAGCCTTACGATGGGACTACCGGAGTACTTC
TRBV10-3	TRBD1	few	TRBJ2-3	CAINRDRERTDTQYF	TGTGCCATCAATAGGGACAGGGAGAGGACAGATACGCAGTATTTT
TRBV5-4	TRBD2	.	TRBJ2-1	CASSFWTSGRNEQFF	TGTGCCAGCAGCTTTTGGACTAGCGGGAGGAATGAGCAGTTCTTC
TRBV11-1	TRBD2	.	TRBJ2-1	CASSSLNYYSGGASDEQFF	TGTGCCAGCAGCTCCCTCAATTATTATAGCGGGGGGGCCTCAGATGAGCAGTTCTTC
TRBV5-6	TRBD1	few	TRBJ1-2	CASSITGVPEF	TGTGCCAGCAGCATCACAGGGGTCCCAGAGTTC
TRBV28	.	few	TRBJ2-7	CASSAPFRDTLYEQYF	TGTGCCAGCAGTGCTCCATTCCGGGACACCCTCTACGAGCAGTACTTC
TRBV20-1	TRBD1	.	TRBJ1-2	CSARVKGADGYTF	TGCAGTGCTAGAGTTAAGGGGGCGGATGGCTACACCTTC
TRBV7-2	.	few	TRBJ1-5	CASSLYNRNQPQHF	TGTGCCAGCAGCTTGTATAACAGAAATCAGCCCCAGCATTTT
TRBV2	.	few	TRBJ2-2	CASSAKRAQDLTGELFF	TGTGCCAGCAGCGCGAAGAGGGCACAGGATCTAACCGGGGAGCTGTTTTTT
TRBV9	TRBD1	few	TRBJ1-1	CASSVGGQGNTEAFF	TGTGCCAGCAGCGTAGGGGGACAGGGGAACACTGAAGCTTTCTTT
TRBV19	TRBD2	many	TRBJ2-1	CASSIAGGSYNEQFF	TGTGCCAGCAGTATAGCGGGAGGCTCCTACAATGAGCAGTTCTTC
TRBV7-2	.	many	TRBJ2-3	CASSFRGPSTDTQYF	TGTGCCAGCAGCTTCCGCGGGCCTAGCACAGATACGCAGTATTTT
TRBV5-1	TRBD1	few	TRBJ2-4	CASSLGQGENIQYF	TGCGCCAGCAGCCTAGGACAGGGAGAGAACATTCAGTACTTC
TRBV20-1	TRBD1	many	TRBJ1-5	CSSGTGVRDQPQHF	TGCAGTTCAGGGACAGGGGTGAGGGATCAGCCCCAGCATTTT
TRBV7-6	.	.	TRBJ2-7	CASSPRPRGQYEQYF	TGTGCCAGCAGCCCTCGTCCCCGGGGGCAGTACGAGCAGTACTTC
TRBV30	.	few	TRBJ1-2	CAWSQGPPRGYTF	TGTGCCTGGAGTCAAGGCCCCCCGCGGGGCTACACCTTC
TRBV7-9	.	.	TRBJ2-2	CASSLGTVGELFF	TGTGCCAGCAGCTTAGGAACCGTCGGGGAGCTGTTTTTT
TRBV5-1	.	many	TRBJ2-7	CASSPEPGTPSQYF	TGCGCCAGCAGCCCCGAACCCGGGACCCCATCGCAGTACTTC
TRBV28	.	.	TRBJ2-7	CASSYYLRVGSYEQYF	TGTGCCAGCAGCTACTATCTCAGGGTTGGCTCCTACGAGCAGTACTTC
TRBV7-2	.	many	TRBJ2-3	CASSLLAGTDTQYF	TGTGCCAGCAGCTTACTTGCCGGCACAGATACGCAGTATTTT
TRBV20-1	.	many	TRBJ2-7	CSASTIWENIGRQRSYEQYF	TGCAGTGCTAGCACCATTTGGGAGAATATTGGGCGACAGCGATCCTACGAGCAGTACTTC
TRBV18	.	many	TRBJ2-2	CASSPNMDTTGELFF	TGTGCCAGCTCACCAAATATGGACACTACCGGGGAGCTGTTTTTT